This T cell receptor (beta chain) emerged from a study of technical replicates of blood from a few donors. Measured with immunoSEQ multiplex PCR; TCRdb has only the in-frame clones, and not every one. This sample has some 70,000 clones, with about 97% found just once. The CDR3 is made up of 16 amino acids. V dropped 3 bases and J dropped 0 bases, with 13 bases sitting between them. CDR1 is SGHRS, CDR2 YFSETQ, per germline. Material for sequencing was T cells isolated from PBMCs. The clonotype was recovered from a human donor in good health. V and J are TRBV5-1 and TRBJ1-3; maybe TRBD1 (5 bases). For the CDR3, the DNA is TGCGCCAGCAGCTGGTCGACAGAGAACTCTGGAAACACCATATATTTT. Encoded protein: CASSWSTENSGNTIYF.